These 32 T cell receptor beta chains were sequenced from one sample in a study of blood T cells in healthy people across ages. Using a J-beta primer mix together with a sample-barcoded 5' primer, a second PCR was run for roughly 6 to 12 cycles. In TCRdb, the 5' RACE reads were re-called with MiXCR into one record per CDR3 protein. The profile shows 650,000 to 1,000,000 distinct CDR3 sequences, about 42% of them singletons. Input material: blood. These receptor sequences come from a man older than 75 in good health.

Only a few counts were recorded for this clonotype. J is TRBJ2-1 and V is TRBV18, with D possibly called TRBD1 or TRBD2 (5 bases each). Trimming shortened V by 0 bases and J by 3 bases, and 12 bases separated the two germline ends. Germline V gives CDR1 KGHSH, CDR2 LQKENI. The CDR3 runs 16 residues. The CDR3 DNA follows: TGTGCCAGCTCACCACCCCGGGGCAAAGTCTACAATGAGCAGTTCTTC. Translating it yields CASSPPRGKVYNEQFF. The whole variable domain, remainder taken from reference TRBV18 and TRBJ2-1, is NAGVMQNPRHLVRRRGQEARLRCSPMKGHSHVYWYRQLPEEGLKFMVYLQKENIIDESGMPKERFSAEFPKEGPSILRIQQVVRGDSAAYFCASSPPRGKVYNEQFFGPGTRLTVL.

V gene TRBV6-1 combines with J gene TRBJ2-7; either TRBD1 or TRBD2 may supply D (6 bases each). V was shortened by 3 bases and J by 9 bases, with 15 bases between the two germline ends. Germline assignment: CDR1 MNHNS and CDR2 SASEGT. The CDR3 contains 13 residues. CDR3 residues: CASSDLFGGGQYF. The CDR3 DNA follows: TGTGCCAGCAGTGACCTGTTTGGAGGGGGGCAGTACTTC.

This clonotype was counted between two and nine times. The chain joins TRBV6-5 to TRBJ2-7, with D unclear. Germline values: CDR1 MNHEY, CDR2 SVGAGI. CDR3 length: 14 amino acids. V lost 4 bases and J lost 0, with 10 bases in between. As DNA, the CDR3 is TGTGCCAGCAGTTCCTCGTATAGCTCCTACGAGCAGTACTTC. The encoded protein is CASSSSYSSYEQYF.

This chain joins TRBV25-1 and TRBJ1-2; D might be TRBD1 (6 bases). Germline CDR1 and CDR2: MGHDK and SYGVNS. Trimming removed 3 bases at V and 6 bases at J, with 11 bases between. This CDR3 comprises 13 residues. The CDR3 is CASSERGRDGYTF. The CDR3 DNA sequence: TGTGCCAGCAGTGAGCGGGGGCGTGATGGCTACACCTTC.

This chain joins TRBV14 and TRBJ2-3; D might be TRBD2 (6 bases). CDR1 and CDR2 (germline): SGHDN, FVKESK. The V gene lost 4 bases and the J gene lost 0 bases, with 11 bases spanning the gap. The CDR3 has 15 residues. The CDR3 region is CASSRLGYSTDTQYF. As DNA, the CDR3 is TGTGCCAGCAGCCGACTAGGCTATAGCACAGATACGCAGTATTTT.

This clonotype occurred a few times. This sequence joins TRBV28 and TRBJ2-1, with TRBD2 identical over 8 bases. The V gene's germline CDR1 is MDHEN and CDR2 SYDVKM. The CDR3 covers 15 residues. V was clipped by 6 bases and J by 8 bases; unmatched bases: 12. The CDR3 DNA is TGTGCCAGCAGCGACCCACGCGGGGGGTCAGATGAGCAGTTCTTC. Its translation: CASSDPRGGSDEQFF.

The chain recombines TRBV20-1 with TRBJ1-1; the D is unclear. Trimming stripped 3 bases from V and 3 bases from J, with 8 bases between. CDR3 length: 12 residues. Germline V gene lookup returns CDR1 DFQATT and CDR2 SNEGSKA (reference sequence). CDR3 region: CSASPGHTEAFF. Written as DNA, the CDR3 is TGCAGTGCTAGTCCGGGTCACACTGAAGCTTTCTTT.

This clonotype was observed a handful of times. V and J are TRBV20-1 and TRBJ1-4; 10 bases agree with TRBD1. The germline CDR1 and CDR2 sequences are DFQATT and SNEGSKA (reference sequence). The CDR3 length is 16 residues. The V gene end was trimmed by 3 bases and the J gene end by 8 bases; junction bases not matched to a gene: 12. The CDR3, as DNA: TGCAGTGCTAGCACCGGGACAGGGGTCGGCGGCGAAAAACTGTTTTTT. It specifies CSASTGTGVGGEKLFF.

J is TRBJ2-2 and V is TRBV5-1; TRBD1 matches 7 bases. The germline V gene has CDR1 SGHRS and CDR2 YFSETQ. The CDR3 extends over 16 amino acids. Unmatched junction bases numbered 13, after V lost 4 bases and J lost 7 bases. This chain's CDR3 is CASSGDRAQVIGELFF. In DNA, the CDR3 is TGCGCCAGCAGCGGCGACAGGGCCCAAGTCATCGGGGAGCTGTTTTTT.

This clonotype was counted many times. The chain has TRBV5-1 and TRBJ2-1, with TRBD2 matching over 14 bases. The CDR3 is 15 amino acids. Unmatched junction bases numbered 3, after V lost 4 bases and J lost 6 bases. Germline values: CDR1 SGHRS, CDR2 YFSETQ. CDR3 DNA sequence: TGCGCCAGCAGCGTGGGACTAGCGGGAGTCAATGAGCAGTTCTTC. Translated, it gives CASSVGLAGVNEQFF.

J is TRBJ2-1 and V is TRBV24-1; 11 positions match TRBD1. This CDR3 contains 13 residues. Germline CDR1 is KGHDR and CDR2 is SFDVKD. Germline trimming cut 4 bases from V and 12 bases from J; bases unmatched to any gene: 4. The CDR3, as DNA: TGTGCCACCAGTGACTGGGACAGGGGGAGGCAGTTCTTC. This codes for CATSDWDRGRQFF.

The V call is TRBV27, the J call TRBJ2-2, with D tentatively TRBD1 (6 bases). The CDR3 runs to 15 residues. Germline V lookup: CDR1 MNHEY, CDR2 SMNVEV (reference sequence). Trimming pared 2 bases from V and 5 bases from J, leaving 12 bases between. In nucleotides, the CDR3 is TGTGCCAGCAGTTTAACAGGGTGGAGGACCGGGGAGCTGTTTTTT. Amino acid sequence: CASSLTGWRTGELFF.

There are many counts of this clonotype. The gene calls are TRBV30 and TRBJ2-3; D might be TRBD2 (6 bases). V was pared by 3 bases and J by 2 bases, with 18 bases between. Germline CDR1 is GTSNPN and CDR2 is SVGIG (reference sequence). This CDR3 spans 16 amino acids. The CDR3 DNA reads as TGTGCCTGGAGAAGGATCTCGGAGGGATTCACAGATACGCAGTATTTT. Its translation: CAWRRISEGFTDTQYF. The full variable domain, rest sourced from reference TRBV30 and TRBJ2-3, is SQTIHQWPATLVQPVGSPLSLECTVEGTSNPNLYWYRQAAGRGLQLLFYSVGIGQISSEVPQNLSASRPQDRQFILSSKKLLLSDSGFYLCAWRRISEGFTDTQYFGPGTRLTVL.

This clonotype was detected once. One end of the junction does not line up with germline, which may come from a read error. The chain couples TRBV7-6 to TRBJ2-1; 13 nucleotides line up with TRBD2. Germline V lookup: CDR1 SGHVS, CDR2 FNYEAQ. The CDR3 is made up of 18 amino acids. CDR3 in DNA: TGTGTCAGCAGCCCTCCACTAGCGGGAGGGCTTCTAGGGGATGAGCAGTTCTTC. Translated, it gives CVSSPPLAGGLLGDEQFF. Using reference TRBV7-6 and TRBJ2-1 for the parts outside the CDR3, the full variable domain is GAGVSQSPRYKVTKRGQDVALRCDPISGHVSLYWYRQALGQGPEFLTYFNYEAQQDKSGLPNDRFSAERPEGSISTLTIQRTEQRDSAMYRCVSSPPLAGGLLGDEQFFGPGTRLTVL.

This clonotype was seen repeatedly, ten times or more. Compared with germline, one end of the junction differs, possibly owing to a read error. The chain joins TRBV12-3 or TRBV12-4 to TRBJ1-1; D is unresolved. This CDR3 has 13 amino acids. The CDR3 loop reads CASSFGGNTEAFF. As DNA, the CDR3 is TGCGCCAGCAGCTTCGGCGGGAACACTGAAGCTTTCTTT.

V usage is TRBV20-1 and J usage is TRBJ1-5, with D unclear. The CDR3 has 13 amino acids. The V gene's germline CDR1 is DFQATT and CDR2 SNEGSKA (reference sequence). Trimming pared 3 bases from V and 0 bases from J, leaving 6 bases between. The CDR3 sequence is CSASRLSNQPQHF. The CDR3 DNA is TGCAGTGCTAGTAGGCTTAGCAATCAGCCCCAGCATTTT.

The CDR3 coding sequence is TGCAGCGTTGGGGCGGGACCCTACGAGCAGTACTTC. It yields the protein CSVGAGPYEQYF. The genes are TRBV29-1 and TRBJ2-7, with D tentatively TRBD2 (6 bases). Deletions cut 4 bases from V and 2 bases from J, with 9 bases between. CDR3 size: 12 residues. CDR1 is SQVTM, CDR2 ANQGSEA, per germline.

The J gene is TRBJ1-5, the V gene TRBV20-1; D might be TRBD1 (5 bases). Trimming removed 4 bases at V and 1 base at J, with 8 bases between. The germline V gene encodes CDR1 DFQATT and CDR2 SNEGSKA (reference sequence). The CDR3 is made up of 13 amino acids. The CDR3 region has the DNA TGCAGTGCTATCCGGGGGAGCAATCAGCCCCAGCATTTT. Translation: CSAIRGSNQPQHF.

This chain links TRBV6-4 with TRBJ2-7; D ambiguous. The CDR3 has 15 amino acids. V lost 3 bases, J lost 3 bases, and 15 bases lay in between. Germline values: CDR1 MRHNA, CDR2 SNTAGT. In DNA, the CDR3 is TGTGCCAGCAGTGAGGCCCCCTACCGGTTCTACGAGCAGTACTTC. Amino acid sequence: CASSEAPYRFYEQYF.

The chain links TRBV14 to TRBJ2-7; 9 bases match TRBD2. Per germline, CDR1 SGHDN and CDR2 FVKESK. Germline trimming cut 2 bases from V and 4 bases from J; bases unmatched to any gene: 6. The CDR3 totals 15 residues. CDR3 residues: CASSQLTSGGYEQYF. In DNA, the CDR3 is TGTGCCAGCAGCCAACTGACTAGCGGCGGTTACGAGCAGTACTTC.

The V call is TRBV10-3, the J call TRBJ1-2; D ambiguous. V was cut by 0 bases and J by 2 bases, with 10 bases left in between. Germline V gene sequence: CDR1 ENHRY, CDR2 SYGVKD. The CDR3 consists of 15 residues. CDR3 sequence (DNA): TGTGCCATCAGTGAGTCAATGGAATCCAACTATGGCTACACCTTC. Protein product: CAISESMESNYGYTF.

The chain combines TRBV6-1 with TRBJ2-1, with 7 nucleotides matching TRBD2. V lost 2 bases and J lost 6; bases outside the gene matches: 16. Per germline, CDR1 MNHNS and CDR2 SASEGT. The length of the CDR3 is 18 residues. The CDR3 coding sequence is TGTGCCAGCAGTGAAAAGCGGGGAAGGGTCCCCCTTCGCAATGAGCAGTTCTTC. As protein: CASSEKRGRVPLRNEQFF.

The chain has TRBV20-1 and TRBJ2-1; D uncertain. V lost 5 bases, J lost 4 bases, and 24 bases lay in between. Germline lookup yields CDR1 DFQATT and CDR2 SNEGSKA (reference sequence). The CDR3 is made up of 17 amino acids. In DNA, the CDR3 is TGCAGTGCTTACCACCCTTTCGGAGTAAACGATTACAATGAGCAGTTCTTC. Its translation: CSAYHPFGVNDYNEQFF.

This rearrangement joins TRBV25-1 to TRBJ1-2, with 8 bases fitting TRBD1. This CDR3 comprises 15 residues. Germline V lookup: CDR1 MGHDK, CDR2 SYGVNS. V shed 1 base and J 8 bases; nucleotides not matched to a gene: 9. For the CDR3, the DNA is TGTGCCAGCAGTGAATCAGGGGGCAATTCGCGGGGCTACACCTTC. This codes for CASSESGGNSRGYTF.

This clonotype came up a few times. The rearrangement links TRBV5-6 to TRBJ2-3; no clear D. Germline values: CDR1 SGHDT, CDR2 YYEEEE. Trimming took off 5 bases at V and 1 base at J, with 8 bases between the two ends. CDR3 length: 13 amino acids. CDR3 amino acids: CASSLWGTDTQYF. In DNA, the CDR3 is TGTGCCAGCAGTCTGTGGGGCACAGATACGCAGTATTTT.

About this clonotype: At one of its ends the junction is not consistent with the germline gene, which may arise from a read error. The chain joins TRBV27 to TRBJ1-5; no definite D call. The CDR3 is 13 residues long. Germline CDR1 reads MNHEY; CDR2 reads SMNVEV (reference sequence). CDR3 nucleotides: TGTGCCAGCAGTCCCTTTCTCAATCGGCCCCAGCATTTT. Amino acids: CASSPFLNRPQHF.

This clonotype was recorded many times. The chain couples TRBV27 to TRBJ2-3; TRBD2 matches 10 bases. The CDR3 sequence is 16 residues long. Germline V lookup: CDR1 MNHEY, CDR2 SMNVEV (reference sequence). The J segment lost 6 bases and the V segment lost 3 bases, leaving 9 bases of the junction unmatched. Written as DNA, the CDR3 is TGTGCCAGCAGTTTCCAGATAGCGGGAGGCGACGATACGCAGTATTTT. Translation gives CASSFQIAGGDDTQYF.

This chain links TRBV10-3 with TRBJ1-1; the match to TRBD1 covers 10 bases. Per the germline V gene, CDR1 is ENHRY and CDR2 is SYGVKD. The length of the CDR3 is 17 residues. V was clipped by 3 bases and J by 4 bases; unmatched bases: 11. The CDR3 bases are TGTGCCATCAGTGACCCCGACAGGGGGCAGGGTGGCACTGAAGCTTTCTTT. It translates to CAISDPDRGQGGTEAFF.

CDR3 amino acids: CSARDPASPISYNEQFF. In DNA form, the CDR3 reads TGCAGTGCTAGAGATCCGGCTAGTCCCATCTCCTACAATGAGCAGTTCTTC. This chain connects TRBV20-1 to TRBJ2-1; D ambiguous. The CDR3 consists of 17 residues. V lost 0 bases to trimming and J lost 0 bases, with 15 bases between them. CDR1 is DFQATT and CDR2 is SNEGSKA in the germline V gene (reference sequence).

This chain links TRBV5-1 with TRBJ1-6; D unresolved. Germline CDR1 is SGHRS and CDR2 is YFSETQ. CDR3 length equals 13 residues. Between the trimmed V and J ends, which lost 4 bases and 6 bases, there was a span of 8 bases. The DNA for the CDR3 is TGCGCCAGCAGCGTGAACACTAATTCACCCCTCCACTTT. It is translated as CASSVNTNSPLHF.

The chain carries TRBV29-1 and TRBJ2-1, with 8 bases fitting TRBD1. The CDR3 totals 18 residues. The J segment lost 4 bases and the V segment lost 0 bases, leaving 14 bases of the junction unmatched. Germline V gene data show CDR1 as SQVTM and CDR2 as ANQGSEA. The CDR3 sequence is CSVEDSPGGASNYNEQFF. CDR3 in DNA: TGCAGCGTTGAAGACTCCCCAGGGGGCGCCTCCAATTACAATGAGCAGTTCTTC.

The rearrangement uses TRBV4-2 and TRBJ2-1, with 8 bases that match TRBD1. This CDR3 has 18 amino acids. The V and J ends lost 3 bases and 4 bases, in that order; junction bases with no gene match: 14. Germline CDR1 LGHNA, CDR2 YNFKEQ. CDR3 DNA: TGTGCCAGCAGCCATGACATGGTCGGGACAGGAGTTTACAATGAGCAGTTCTTC. It translates to CASSHDMVGTGVYNEQFF.